The rows below give T cell receptor beta chains drawn from one sample of a study of T cell changes during pregnancy in multiple sclerosis. The repertoire was sequenced with immunoSEQ multiplex PCR; TCRdb's copy has only in-frame clones and lacks some. The sample contains around 61,000 clones, around 90% of which appear only once. Sequences were derived from peripheral blood, sampled in the third trimester of pregnancy. The receptors derive from a female donor in good health, enrolled as a control in a pregnancy study. Each CDR3 is given with its conserved first and last residue. A D gene is named only where the DNA matches it firmly. For some rows the clone size is stated as once, few or many, or as a class when expanded; others skip it.

abundance: once; d_gene: NA; j_gene: TRBJ2-2; v_gene: TRBV4-3; CDR3nt: TGCGCCAGCAGCCAAGATGAGCGAAACACCGGGGAGCTGTTTTTT; CDR3aa: CASSQDERNTGELFF
abundance: NA; d_gene: NA; j_gene: TRBJ1-2; v_gene: TRBV4-1; CDR3nt: TGCGCCAGCAGCCAAGCGGACAGCCCAACCTATGGCTACACCTTC; CDR3aa: CASSQADSPTYGYTF
abundance: NA; d_gene: NA; j_gene: TRBJ2-4; v_gene: TRBV14; CDR3nt: TGTGCCAGCAGCCGGAGTGGGAAGGGGGAGTACATTCAGTACTTC; CDR3aa: CASSRSGKGEYIQYF
abundance: once; d_gene: NA; j_gene: TRBJ2-2; v_gene: TRBV7-2; CDR3nt: TGTGCCAGCAGCTTGCCTAGCGACACCGGGGAGCTGTTTTTT; CDR3aa: CASSLPSDTGELFF
abundance: NA; d_gene: TRBD2; j_gene: TRBJ2-7; v_gene: TRBV5-6; CDR3nt: TGTGCCAGCAGCTTGTGGGTAGCGGGGACCTACGAGCAGTACTTC; CDR3aa: CASSLWVAGTYEQYF
abundance: NA; d_gene: NA; j_gene: TRBJ2-3; v_gene: TRBV5-1; CDR3nt: TGCGCCAGCAGCCAATCTACCACAGATACGCAGTATTTT; CDR3aa: CASSQSTTDTQYF
abundance: NA; d_gene: TRBD1; j_gene: TRBJ2-7; v_gene: TRBV6-5; CDR3nt: TGTGCCAGCAGGACAGGGTTTGGCGAGCAGTACTTC; CDR3aa: CASRTGFGEQYF
abundance: NA; d_gene: NA; j_gene: TRBJ2-2; v_gene: TRBV11-2; CDR3nt: TGTGCCAGCAGCTCGGTGTGGGCAGCGAACACCGGGGAGCTGTTTTTT; CDR3aa: CASSSVWAANTGELFF
abundance: NA; d_gene: TRBD1; j_gene: TRBJ2-2; v_gene: TRBV11-2; CDR3nt: TGTGCCAGCAGACTCCTCACAGGGGGCAACACCGGGGAGCTGTTTTTT; CDR3aa: CASRLLTGGNTGELFF
abundance: NA; d_gene: TRBD2; j_gene: TRBJ2-5; v_gene: TRBV4-3; CDR3nt: TGCGCCAGCAGCCAAGATCGGCTGGGGGGGTATGGGACCCAGTACTTC; CDR3aa: CASSQDRLGGYGTQYF
abundance: NA; d_gene: NA; j_gene: TRBJ2-5; v_gene: TRBV9; CDR3nt: TGTGCCAGCAGCGTAAGGGGGCAAGAGACCCAGTACTTC; CDR3aa: CASSVRGQETQYF
abundance: NA; d_gene: NA; j_gene: TRBJ1-2; v_gene: TRBV5-5; CDR3nt: TGTGCCAGCAGCTTGGCCGGGGAGCACGGCTACACCTTC; CDR3aa: CASSLAGEHGYTF
abundance: once; d_gene: NA; j_gene: TRBJ1-1; v_gene: TRBV6-5; CDR3nt: TGTGCCAGCAGTTACACCGGGGGGGAAGCTTTCTTT; CDR3aa: CASSYTGGEAFF
abundance: NA; d_gene: TRBD1; j_gene: TRBJ2-7; v_gene: TRBV6-5; CDR3nt: TGTGCCAGCAGTTTACGACAGGGGGTGCACGAGCAGTACTTC; CDR3aa: CASSLRQGVHEQYF
abundance: NA; d_gene: TRBD1; j_gene: TRBJ2-7; v_gene: TRBV7-8; CDR3nt: TGTGCCAGCAGCCCAACAGGGGGTGGCTACGAGCAGTACTTC; CDR3aa: CASSPTGGGYEQYF
abundance: NA; d_gene: NA; j_gene: TRBJ1-4; v_gene: TRBV12-5; CDR3nt: TGTGCTAGTGGTCTTGGGACAACTGCAACTAATGAAAAACTGTTTTTT; CDR3aa: CASGLGTTATNEKLFF
abundance: NA; d_gene: NA; j_gene: TRBJ2-6; v_gene: TRBV4-3; CDR3nt: TGCGCCAGCACCCCAGGCACAGTTTCTGGGGCCAACGTCCTGACTTTC; CDR3aa: CASTPGTVSGANVLTF
abundance: NA; d_gene: TRBD1; j_gene: TRBJ1-2; v_gene: TRBV7-2; CDR3nt: TGTGCCAGCAGCCTAGGACAGGGATCCAACTATGGCTACACCTTC; CDR3aa: CASSLGQGSNYGYTF
abundance: NA; d_gene: TRBD1; j_gene: TRBJ2-3; v_gene: TRBV4-3; CDR3nt: TGCGCCAGCAGCTTGGCCCGGACAGGGGGCGTAGATACGCAGTATTTT; CDR3aa: CASSLARTGGVDTQYF
abundance: NA; d_gene: NA; j_gene: TRBJ2-1; v_gene: TRBV5-6; CDR3nt: TGTGCCAGCAGCTTGGTTACGGGCTCCTACAATGAGCAGTTCTTC; CDR3aa: CASSLVTGSYNEQFF
abundance: once; d_gene: NA; j_gene: TRBJ1-5; v_gene: TRBV27; CDR3nt: TGTGCCAGCAGCTCAACAGGGTTTGGGCAGCCCCAGCATTTT; CDR3aa: CASSSTGFGQPQHF
abundance: NA; d_gene: TRBD2; j_gene: TRBJ2-3; v_gene: TRBV20-1; CDR3nt: TGCAGTGCTAGGAGCGGGAATACGCAGTATTTT; CDR3aa: CSARSGNTQYF
abundance: NA; d_gene: TRBD1; j_gene: TRBJ1-1; v_gene: TRBV5-1; CDR3nt: TGCGCCAGCAGCTTGGATGGGACAGTCTTCCCTTTCTTT; CDR3aa: CASSLDGTVFPFF
abundance: few; d_gene: NA; j_gene: TRBJ1-1; v_gene: TRBV7-2; CDR3nt: TGTGCCAGCAGCTTACAGGGGAGGAACACTGAAGCTTTCTTT; CDR3aa: CASSLQGRNTEAFF
abundance: NA; d_gene: TRBD1; j_gene: TRBJ1-2; v_gene: TRBV14; CDR3nt: TGTGCCAGCAGCCAAGATGAACGGGACAGTAACTATGGCTACACCTTC; CDR3aa: CASSQDERDSNYGYTF
abundance: NA; d_gene: TRBD1; j_gene: TRBJ1-5; v_gene: TRBV9; CDR3nt: TGTGCCAGCAGCGCCCACAGGGGTAATCAGCCCCAGCATTTT; CDR3aa: CASSAHRGNQPQHF
abundance: NA; d_gene: NA; j_gene: TRBJ1-1; v_gene: TRBV20-1; CDR3nt: TGCAGTGCTAGAGTAGCTGAAGCTTTCTTT; CDR3aa: CSARVAEAFF
abundance: NA; d_gene: TRBD1; j_gene: TRBJ2-7; v_gene: TRBV5-1; CDR3nt: TGCGCCAGCAGTCCGGACAGGACAAGCTCCTACGAGCAGTACTTC; CDR3aa: CASSPDRTSSYEQYF
abundance: NA; d_gene: TRBD1; j_gene: TRBJ2-2; v_gene: TRBV5-6; CDR3nt: TGTGCCAGCAGGACAGGGGCAAACACCGGGGAGCTGTTTTTT; CDR3aa: CASRTGANTGELFF
abundance: NA; d_gene: TRBD2; j_gene: TRBJ2-5; v_gene: TRBV6-5; CDR3nt: TGTGCCAGCAGTTCCCCCTCACTAGCGGGGAAAGAGACCCAGTACTTC; CDR3aa: CASSSPSLAGKETQYF
abundance: NA; d_gene: NA; j_gene: TRBJ1-6; v_gene: TRBV5-4; CDR3nt: TGTGCCAGCCGTTCGGGACAAAGCTCCTATAATTCACCCCTCCACTTT; CDR3aa: CASRSGQSSYNSPLHF
abundance: NA; d_gene: TRBD1; j_gene: TRBJ2-3; v_gene: TRBV5-1; CDR3nt: TGCGCCAGCAGCCCCAGGGGGCTGGGCACAGATACGCAGTATTTT; CDR3aa: CASSPRGLGTDTQYF
abundance: NA; d_gene: TRBD2; j_gene: TRBJ2-1; v_gene: TRBV4-3; CDR3nt: TGCGCCAGCAGCCAAGGGACTAGCGGATACTCCTACAATGAGCAGTTCTTC; CDR3aa: CASSQGTSGYSYNEQFF
abundance: NA; d_gene: TRBD1; j_gene: TRBJ2-7; v_gene: TRBV18; CDR3nt: TGTGCCAGCTCACCTGGACAGGGGAGGGGTGGAGAGCAGTACTTC; CDR3aa: CASSPGQGRGGEQYF
abundance: NA; d_gene: NA; j_gene: TRBJ2-4; v_gene: TRBV7-2; CDR3nt: TGTGCCAGCAGCTCCACCACGCTCGGGAACATTCAGTACTTC; CDR3aa: CASSSTTLGNIQYF
abundance: once; d_gene: TRBD2; j_gene: TRBJ2-1; v_gene: TRBV6-5; CDR3nt: TGTGCCAGCAGTGGCCCCGGGACTAAACGGTTCTTC; CDR3aa: CASSGPGTKRFF
abundance: NA; d_gene: NA; j_gene: TRBJ1-1; v_gene: TRBV5-1; CDR3nt: TGCGCCAGCAGCTTGGGGAGGGGTACTGAAGCTTTCTTT; CDR3aa: CASSLGRGTEAFF
abundance: NA; d_gene: NA; j_gene: TRBJ1-1; v_gene: TRBV5-1; CDR3nt: TGCGCCAGCAGCTTGGATTCGGGAATGAACACTGAAGCTTTCTTT; CDR3aa: CASSLDSGMNTEAFF
abundance: NA; d_gene: TRBD1; j_gene: TRBJ2-7; v_gene: TRBV13; CDR3nt: TGTGCCAGCAGTGACGCAGGGGGCCTCTACGAGCAGTACTTC; CDR3aa: CASSDAGGLYEQYF
abundance: NA; d_gene: NA; j_gene: TRBJ1-2; v_gene: TRBV18; CDR3nt: TGTGCCAGCTCACCAGGGTACAGCTATGGCTACACCTTC; CDR3aa: CASSPGYSYGYTF
abundance: NA; d_gene: NA; j_gene: TRBJ1-1; v_gene: TRBV29-1; CDR3nt: TGCAGCGTGAGGGCACAGGGAAACACTGAAGCTTTCTTT; CDR3aa: CSVRAQGNTEAFF
abundance: NA; d_gene: NA; j_gene: TRBJ1-4; v_gene: TRBV7-9; CDR3nt: TGTGCCAGCAGCTTAGGGGGGGGGTCAAATGAAAAACTGTTTTTT; CDR3aa: CASSLGGGSNEKLFF
abundance: NA; d_gene: TRBD1; j_gene: TRBJ1-5; v_gene: TRBV6-6; CDR3nt: TGTGCCAGCAGCCCCGGGACAGTTAGCAATCAGCCCCAGCATTTT; CDR3aa: CASSPGTVSNQPQHF
abundance: NA; d_gene: NA; j_gene: TRBJ2-7; v_gene: TRBV2; CDR3nt: TGTGCCAGCATAACTGAGACAGTTAACGAGCAGTACTTC; CDR3aa: CASITETVNEQYF
abundance: NA; d_gene: TRBD1; j_gene: TRBJ1-3; v_gene: TRBV6-5; CDR3nt: TGTGCCAGCAGTTTTTCGACAGGGCCCCTTGGAAACACCATATATTTT; CDR3aa: CASSFSTGPLGNTIYF
abundance: NA; d_gene: TRBD1; j_gene: TRBJ1-4; v_gene: TRBV19; CDR3nt: TGTGCCAGTAATGGGCCGGGACAGTATAATGAAAAACTGTTTTTT; CDR3aa: CASNGPGQYNEKLFF
abundance: NA; d_gene: TRBD1; j_gene: TRBJ2-3; v_gene: TRBV9; CDR3nt: TGTGCCAGCAGCGTAGGACAGGGGGGCACAGATACGCAGTATTTT; CDR3aa: CASSVGQGGTDTQYF
abundance: NA; d_gene: NA; j_gene: TRBJ1-1; v_gene: TRBV6-5; CDR3nt: TGTGCCAGCAGTAGACAGGCGAACACTGAAGCTTTCTTT; CDR3aa: CASSRQANTEAFF
abundance: NA; d_gene: TRBD1; j_gene: TRBJ2-7; v_gene: TRBV11-1; CDR3nt: TGTGCCAGCCGGGGACAGGCAGCCTACGAGCAGTACTTC; CDR3aa: CASRGQAAYEQYF
abundance: NA; d_gene: NA; j_gene: TRBJ1-3; v_gene: TRBV7-9; CDR3nt: TGTGCCAGCAGACAAGAGGGGGTAGGAGGAAACACCATATATTTT; CDR3aa: CASRQEGVGGNTIYF
abundance: NA; d_gene: NA; j_gene: TRBJ2-3; v_gene: TRBV10-3; CDR3nt: TGTGCCATCAATAGGAGCGAGCACACAGATACGCAGTATTTT; CDR3aa: CAINRSEHTDTQYF
abundance: NA; d_gene: NA; j_gene: TRBJ2-7; v_gene: TRBV28; CDR3nt: TGTGCCAGCAGTGCTTCTACAGTGCCGGAGCAGTACTTC; CDR3aa: CASSASTVPEQYF
abundance: NA; d_gene: NA; j_gene: TRBJ2-2; v_gene: TRBV7-6; CDR3nt: TGTGCCAGCAGCCCCCGTGGTGGGAGCGGGGAGCTGTTTTTT; CDR3aa: CASSPRGGSGELFF